What follows are 30 T cell receptor beta chains derived from one specimen sequenced in a study of CD4 T cells in relation to SARS-CoV-2 and coronaviruses. Profiled with immunoSEQ multiplex PCR; TCRdb holds only in-frame clones, not every one. The sample lists around 25,000 clones, roughly four fifths occurring once. Their antigens are not known. Unexposed donor CD4+ T cells date from about 2011-2018, before the COVID-19 pandemic. CD4+ T cells were isolated from the cells after around 9 days of culture. The sample taken for sequencing was CD4+ T cells from PBMCs, cultured in vitro. These receptors came from a human donor in good health.

This chain joins TRBV25-1 and TRBJ2-7; the D call may be TRBD1 or TRBD2 (6 bases each). The ends were cut back, 1 base at V and 4 bases at J, with 17 bases in the middle. There are 16 residues in the CDR3. CDR1 MGHDK and CDR2 SYGVNS come from the germline V gene. The CDR3 sequence is CASSESGAGYGYEQYF. CDR3 DNA: TGTGCCAGCAGTGAATCGGGGGCAGGGTATGGGTACGAGCAGTACTTC.

The gene calls are TRBV4-1 and TRBJ1-6; D not resolved. Trimming left V 2 bases short and J 0 bases short, with 14 bases between. Germline CDR1 MGHRA, CDR2 YSYEKL. The CDR3 has 18 residues. The CDR3 reads CASSQNLIRDSYNSPLHF. CDR3 nucleotides: TGCGCCAGCAGCCAAAACCTAATTCGAGACTCCTATAATTCACCCCTCCACTTT.

This clone was counted a few times. The V call is TRBV7-9, the J call TRBJ1-1, with D unclear. V was trimmed by 1 base and J by 0 bases, leaving 6 bases between them. The CDR3 runs 14 residues. Germline V gene sequence: CDR1 SEHNR, CDR2 FQNEAQ (reference sequence). DNA of the CDR3: TGTGCCAGCAGCTTAGACGGGTTGAACACTGAAGCTTTCTTT. Its translation: CASSLDGLNTEAFF.

This rearrangement joins TRBV6-5 to TRBJ2-7, with D unresolved. Deletions cut 5 bases from V and 4 bases from J, with 15 bases between. The CDR3 is 14 residues long. CDR1 is MNHEY, CDR2 SVGAGI, per germline. CDR3 nucleotides: TGTGCCAGCAGTCCCTCCGGACCCTCATACGAGCAGTACTTC. It specifies CASSPSGPSYEQYF.

The chain couples TRBV5-1 to TRBJ2-3, with 9 bases matching TRBD1. The germline V gene encodes CDR1 SGHRS and CDR2 YFSETQ. This CDR3 has 15 residues. The J segment lost 2 bases and the V segment lost 2 bases, leaving 3 bases of the junction unmatched. The CDR3 bases are TGCGCCAGCAGCTTCGGGACAGGGTACACAGATACGCAGTATTTT. This translates into CASSFGTGYTDTQYF.

The chain uses TRBV27 and TRBJ2-5, with D tentatively TRBD2 (6 bases). Trimming took off 6 bases at V and 7 bases at J, with 21 bases between the two ends. Germline V gives CDR1 MNHEY, CDR2 SMNVEV (reference sequence). This CDR3 contains 15 residues. The CDR3 protein is CASSLNGLTGVTQYF. In nucleotides, the CDR3 is TGTGCCAGCAGCCTAAATGGACTGACGGGGGTGACCCAGTACTTC.

This clone was picked up one time. This rearrangement joins TRBV7-3 to TRBJ1-2; D not resolved. This CDR3 has 14 amino acids. Germline V gene sequence: CDR1 SGHTA, CDR2 FQGTGA. With 4 bases removed from V and 0 bases from J, the gap between germline ends came to 9 bases. The DNA of the CDR3 is TGTGCCAGCAGCTCGGATCCAGCTAACTATGGCTACACCTTC. This gives the protein CASSSDPANYGYTF.

The rearrangement uses TRBV19 and TRBJ1-4, with D unclear. CDR3 length equals 14 residues. Between the trimmed V and J ends, which lost 3 bases and 7 bases, there was a span of 12 bases. Germline values: CDR1 LNHDA, CDR2 SQIVND (reference sequence). CDR3 DNA: TGTGCCAGTAGTATCGGGGAATCGGGTGAAAAACTGTTTTTT. It codes for CASSIGESGEKLFF.

This rearrangement joins TRBV19 to TRBJ2-7; unclear D gene. The CDR3 runs to 13 residues. With 6 bases removed from V and 7 bases from J, the gap between germline ends came to 16 bases. Germline V gene sequence: CDR1 LNHDA, CDR2 SQIVND (reference sequence). This CDR3 reads CASSPRAASEQYF. Written as DNA, the CDR3 is TGTGCCAGTAGCCCTAGGGCAGCCTCGGAGCAGTACTTC.

The chain has TRBV7-8 and TRBJ2-5; TRBD1 matches at 9 bases. The germline V gene encodes CDR1 SGHVS and CDR2 FQNEAQ. V dropped 1 base and J dropped 4; count of bases not matched to a gene: 4. The CDR3 runs 15 residues. CDR3 protein: CASSLGQGGGETQYF. CDR3 DNA: TGTGCCAGCAGCTTAGGACAGGGGGGTGGAGAGACCCAGTACTTC.

The CDR3 reads CASSFQGGETQYF. In DNA form, the CDR3 reads TGTGCCAGCAGTTTTCAGGGGGGAGAGACCCAGTACTTC. The chain is built from TRBV12-3 or TRBV12-4 and TRBJ2-5, with D tentatively TRBD1 (7 bases). Trimming shortened V by 3 bases and J by 4 bases, and 9 bases separated the two germline ends. The CDR3 has 13 amino acids.

This chain connects TRBV6-2 or TRBV6-3 to TRBJ2-7, with 10 bases lining up with TRBD2. Germline V gene lookup returns CDR1 MNHEY and CDR2 SVGEGT. This CDR3 is 14 amino acids long. Unmatched junction bases numbered 3, after V lost 5 bases and J lost 2 bases. The CDR3 DNA sequence: TGTGCCAGCAGTCGGAGCGGGGGGGCCTACGAGCAGTACTTC. Translated: CASSRSGGAYEQYF.

The chain employs TRBV19 and TRBJ2-7; weak D call: TRBD1 (6 bases). Germline V gives CDR1 LNHDA, CDR2 SQIVND (reference sequence). The CDR3 loop spans 13 amino acids. V was pared by 7 bases and J by 2 bases, with 12 bases between. In DNA, the CDR3 is TGTGCCAGTACTCGGGACACTACCTACGAGCAGTACTTC. This gives the protein CASTRDTTYEQYF.

CDR3 DNA: TGTGCCAGTTCTGAACAGGCCCTCCTTTACGAGCAGTACTTC. It specifies CASSEQALLYEQYF. The V call is TRBV19, the J call TRBJ2-7; tentatively, D is TRBD1 (5 bases). This CDR3 has 14 residues. V shed 8 bases and J shed 4 bases, with 18 bases lying between them. CDR1 and CDR2 from the germline V gene are LNHDA and SQIVND (reference sequence).

This clone was counted between two and nine times. This chain connects TRBV2 to TRBJ2-1, with 9 positions matching TRBD2. With V trimmed by 5 bases and J by 5 bases, 7 bases remained unmatched. Germline V gene lookup returns CDR1 SNHLY and CDR2 FYNNEI. The CDR3 runs 15 residues. The CDR3 loop reads CASSPTSGGHNEQFF. CDR3 DNA sequence: TGTGCCAGCAGTCCGACTAGCGGAGGCCACAATGAGCAGTTCTTC. Full variable domain (remainder filled in from reference TRBV2 and TRBJ2-1): EPEVTQTPSHQVTQMGQEVILRCVPISNHLYFYWYRQILGQKVEFLVSFYNNEISEKSEIFDDQFSVERPDGSNFTLKIRSTKLEDSAMYFCASSPTSGGHNEQFFGPGTRLTVL.

The chain uses TRBV7-3 and TRBJ1-1; 7 bases match TRBD1. Germline CDR1 and CDR2: SGHTA and FQGTGA. V trimming: 2 bases; J trimming: 1 base; junction bases outside the gene matches: 1. This CDR3 contains 14 residues. This CDR3 reads CASSLDRANTEAFF. The CDR3, as DNA: TGTGCCAGCAGCTTAGACAGGGCGAACACTGAAGCTTTCTTT.

This chain joins TRBV3-1 (or the pseudogene TRBV3-2) and TRBJ2-5, with 8 bases lining up with TRBD2. Per germline, CDR1 LGHDT and CDR2 YNNKEL (reference sequence). The CDR3 has 17 amino acids. After removal of 0 bases from V and 2 bases from J, the junction contained 8 bases not matched to a gene. In nucleotides, the CDR3 is TGTGCCAGCAGCCAAGATACTCCTCGGGGGGGGCAAGAGACCCAGTACTTC. Translating it yields CASSQDTPRGGQETQYF.

The chain couples TRBV5-4 to TRBJ2-5, with 11 bases matching TRBD1. Germline V lookup: CDR1 SGHNT, CDR2 YYREEE (reference sequence). V lost 4 bases to trimming and J lost 5 bases; unmatched junction nucleotides: 1. The CDR3 length is 13 residues. The CDR3 region has the DNA TGTGCCAGCAGCCGGGACAGGGGGGAGACCCAGTACTTC. Translating it yields CASSRDRGETQYF.

In this sample, this clone turned up once. J is TRBJ1-3 and V is TRBV6-2 or TRBV6-3, with D uncertain. This CDR3 has 15 residues. CDR1 and CDR2 from the germline V gene are MNHEY and SVGEGT. Trimming shortened V by 2 bases and J by 2 bases, and 10 bases separated the two germline ends. The chain's CDR3 is CASSYDWGAGNTIYF. CDR3 DNA sequence: TGTGCCAGCAGTTACGACTGGGGTGCTGGAAACACCATATATTTT.

V and J are TRBV19 and TRBJ1-5, with 7 bases lining up with TRBD1. Looked up from germline, CDR1 is LNHDA and CDR2 is SQIVND (reference sequence). This CDR3 spans 17 amino acids. V lost 3 bases and J lost 0; bases outside the gene matches: 8. The CDR3 DNA sequence: TGTGCCAGTAGTATGAACAGGGGCGTTGGTAGCAATCAGCCCCAGCATTTT. Its protein product is CASSMNRGVGSNQPQHF. Using reference TRBV19 and TRBJ1-5 for the parts outside the CDR3, the full variable domain is DGGITQSPKYLFRKEGQNVTLSCEQNLNHDAMYWYRQDPGQGLRLIYYSQIVNDFQKGDIAEGYSVSREKKESFPLTVTSAQKNPTAFYLCASSMNRGVGSNQPQHFGDGTRLSIL.

Here the CDR3 reads CASSPRTAPTNEKLFF. The DNA of the CDR3 is TGTGCCAGCAGCCCCCGGACAGCGCCAACTAATGAAAAACTGTTTTTT. The V call is TRBV11-1, the J call TRBJ1-4; perhaps TRBD1 as D (6 bases). This CDR3 is built from 16 residues. CDR1 SGHAT and CDR2 FQDESV come from the germline V gene (reference sequence). Deletions cut 5 bases from V and 0 bases from J, with 13 bases between.

This clone appeared a single time. The chain couples TRBV4-2 to TRBJ2-3; D gene unclear. Germline V gene sequence: CDR1 LGHNA, CDR2 YNFKEQ. The length of the CDR3 is 14 residues. V was clipped by 4 bases and J by 1 base, with 9 bases between them. DNA of the CDR3: TGTGCCAGCAGCCGAGACCTCCGCACAGATACGCAGTATTTT. This encodes CASSRDLRTDTQYF.

This clone has a handful of counts. The gene calls are TRBV30 and TRBJ2-7; a possible D gene is TRBD1 (5 bases). V was clipped by 1 base and J by 6 bases, with 25 bases between them. The CDR3 extends over 17 amino acids. Per the germline V gene, CDR1 is GTSNPN and CDR2 is SVGIG (reference sequence). CDR3 sequence reads: CAWSARLSWGRGTEQYF. Written as DNA, the CDR3 is TGTGCCTGGAGTGCCAGGTTATCTTGGGGAAGGGGCACCGAGCAGTACTTC.

The chain links TRBV30 to TRBJ1-5; D is unresolved. Trimming left V 0 bases short and J 4 bases short, with 13 bases between. The CDR3 length is 15 residues. Germline loops: CDR1 GTSNPN, CDR2 SVGIG (reference sequence). The CDR3 here is CAWSVHPDANQPQHF. CDR3 coding DNA: TGTGCCTGGAGTGTACACCCGGACGCGAATCAGCCCCAGCATTTT.

The chain joins TRBV7-3 to TRBJ2-3, with 9 positions matching TRBD2. With V trimmed by 2 bases and J by 2 bases, 5 bases remained unmatched. The CDR3 sequence is 16 residues long. Germline V gives CDR1 SGHTA, CDR2 FQGTGA. The CDR3 is CASSLYSGGNTDTQYF. The DNA of the CDR3 is TGTGCCAGCAGCTTATATAGCGGGGGCAACACAGATACGCAGTATTTT.

A single count supports this clone. The rearrangement uses TRBV6-2 or TRBV6-3 and TRBJ2-2; D unresolved. CDR1 MNHEY and CDR2 SVGEGT come from the germline V gene. This CDR3 spans 12 amino acids. Trimming pared 2 bases from V and 6 bases from J, leaving 4 bases between. CDR3 bases: TGTGCCAGCAGTTACCTAGCCGGGGAGCTGTTTTTT. Translation gives CASSYLAGELFF.

This clone was seen a few times. The V and J genes are TRBV7-2 and TRBJ2-7, with TRBD1 matching 10 bases. Per the germline V gene, CDR1 is SGHTA and CDR2 is FQGNSA. The CDR3 has 17 residues. With V trimmed by 5 bases and J by 5 bases, 15 bases remained unmatched. The CDR3 nucleotides read TGTGCCAGCAGCGTTGTGTCCCCACGGGACAGGGGAAACGAGCAGTACTTC. Its protein is CASSVVSPRDRGNEQYF.

This chain links TRBV4-3 with TRBJ1-1; a possible D gene is TRBD1 (5 bases). Germline CDR1 is LGHNA and CDR2 is YSLEER. Trimming removed 6 bases at V and 5 bases at J, with 22 bases between. The CDR3 covers 16 residues. In nucleotides, the CDR3 is TGCGCCAGCAGGCGCGAAGGGACCGAGAGGAGGACTGAAGCTTTCTTT. Its protein product is CASRREGTERRTEAFF.

The chain joins TRBV11-2 to TRBJ2-1, with 7 bases matching TRBD1. V was clipped by 1 base and J by 5 bases; unmatched bases: 2. Germline CDR1 SGHAT, CDR2 FQNNGV. The CDR3 runs 14 residues. CDR3 sequence (DNA): TGTGCCAGCAGCTTAGGGGACAGACACAATGAGCAGTTCTTC. Translating gives CASSLGDRHNEQFF.

This clone was seen a single time. The V gene is TRBV21-1, the J gene TRBJ1-1. TRBV21-1 is classified as a pseudogene. This CDR3 contains 14 residues. The CDR3 bases are TGTGCCAGCACCAAGCGACGGGTTAACACTGAAGCTTTCTTT. Translated, it gives CASTKRRVNTEAFF.